This T cell receptor (beta chain) was profiled in a study of T-cell reconstitution after alpha-beta-depleted transplantation in children. This clonotype was observed many times. The germline V gene encodes CDR1 KGHDR and CDR2 SFDVKD. CDR3 length: 12 residues. Trimming removed 1 base from V and 7 bases from J, with 4 bases in between. Unique molecular identifiers were incorporated into the prepared TCRbeta library. TCRdb analysed the PCR reads with MiXCR anew, one entry per CDR3 protein. Among some 350,000 distinct CDR3 sequences listed, about 9.3% were seen once. This specimen was PBMCs from the stem cell graft donor, taken from the stem cell graft. The receptor comes from a human donor who donated a stem cell graft to a child with acute lymphoblastic leukemia. The chain is built from TRBV24-1 and TRBJ2-1; D call uncertain. CDR3 sequence: CATSDFGNEQFF. DNA of the CDR3: TGTGCCACCAGTGATTTTGGGAATGAGCAGTTCTTC.